Following are 21 T cell receptor beta chains from one sample sequenced in a study of HIV-infected patients and healthy controls. From the 5' RACE reads, TCRdb called clonotypes with MiXCR, one entry per CDR3 protein. This repertoire shows roughly 20,000 distinct CDR3 sequences, roughly 15% found once; its top ten account for 24%. The specimen was CD8+ T cells from blood. The receptors were gathered from a human donor in good health.

This clonotype was picked up many times. V usage is TRBV29-1 and J usage is TRBJ2-4, with D possibly TRBD2 on 5 matching bases. Germline values: CDR1 SQVTM, CDR2 ANQGSEA. V was pared by 2 bases and J by 13 bases, with 12 bases between. CDR3 length equals 11 residues. CDR3 DNA: TGCAGCGTTGAAATGGGGAGTCTCCAGTACTTC. Translation gives CSVEMGSLQYF.

This clonotype has just a few counts. The V call is TRBV2, the J call TRBJ2-7; 7 positions agree with TRBD2. With 5 bases clipped from V and 0 bases from J, the junction kept 1 base outside the gene matches. CDR3 length: 13 amino acids. Germline V CDR1 and CDR2: SNHLY, FYNNEI. The CDR3 DNA is TGTGCCAGCAGTTGGACTAGCTCCTACGAGCAGTACTTC. Amino acids: CASSWTSSYEQYF.

This CDR3 reads CASHGANEKLFF. The CDR3 DNA reads as TGTGCCAGCCATGGGGCTAATGAAAAACTGTTTTTT. The rearrangement uses TRBV7-9 and TRBJ1-4; D not resolved. Trimming pared 8 bases from V and 3 bases from J, leaving 7 bases between. Germline-derived CDR1 and CDR2 are SEHNR and FQNEAQ (reference sequence). The CDR3 runs to 12 residues. Full variable domain (missing parts from reference TRBV7-9 and TRBJ1-4): DTGVSQNPRHKITKRGQNVTFRCDPISEHNRLYWYRQTLGQGPEFLTYFQNEAQLEKSRLLSDRFSAERPKGSFSTLEIQRTEQGDSAMYLCASHGANEKLFFGSGTQLSVL.

This clonotype was recorded many times. The V gene is TRBV7-9, the J gene TRBJ2-5; weak D call: TRBD1 (5 bases). V gave up 5 bases and J gave up 4 bases, with 14 bases separating them. There are 14 residues in the CDR3. Germline V gene lookup returns CDR1 SEHNR and CDR2 FQNEAQ (reference sequence). Here the CDR3 DNA reads TGTGCCAGCAGCCACCCGCAGGGCTCAGAGACCCAGTACTTC. This codes for CASSHPQGSETQYF.

This clonotype was recorded many times. The chain carries TRBV10-3 and TRBJ1-2, with unresolved D. V lost 8 bases and J 3 bases, leaving 13 bases between the germline ends. CDR1 and CDR2 from the germline V gene are ENHRY and SYGVKD. The length of the CDR3 is 13 residues. The CDR3 spells CAIWGEYYYGYTF. DNA for the CDR3: TGTGCCATCTGGGGAGAGTACTACTATGGCTACACCTTC.

There are a few counts of this clonotype. This chain uses TRBV30 with TRBJ2-3; no definite D call. CDR1 GTSNPN and CDR2 SVGIG come from the germline V gene (reference sequence). The V and J ends lost 3 bases and 4 bases respectively, with 8 bases between them. CDR3 length equals 12 residues. Here the CDR3 reads CAWRRFADTQYF. CDR3 in DNA: TGTGCCTGGAGGCGCTTCGCAGATACGCAGTATTTT. Full variable domain (missing parts from reference TRBV30 and TRBJ2-3): SQTIHQWPATLVQPVGSPLSLECTVEGTSNPNLYWYRQAAGRGLQLLFYSVGIGQISSEVPQNLSASRPQDRQFILSSKKLLLSDSGFYLCAWRRFADTQYFGPGTRLTVL.

The chain carries TRBV7-9 and TRBJ2-1; 7 bases fit TRBD1. The CDR3 length is 16 residues. The V segment lost 1 base and the J segment 6 bases; nucleotides outside the gene matches: 9. Germline CDR1 SEHNR, CDR2 FQNEAQ (reference sequence). CDR3 sequence (DNA): TGTGCCAGCAGCTTAGAAGGTCGGACAGGATCCAATGAGCAGTTCTTC. It translates to CASSLEGRTGSNEQFF.

This clonotype was seen a few times. The chain has TRBV10-3 and TRBJ1-2, with 9 bases aligning to TRBD1. The CDR3 sequence is 13 residues long. Unmatched junction bases numbered 6, after V lost 5 bases and J lost 8 bases. CDR1 and CDR2 (germline): ENHRY, SYGVKD. CDR3: CAISPGTGQGYTF. The CDR3 nucleotides are TGTGCCATCAGTCCCGGGACAGGGCAGGGCTACACCTTC.

There are many counts of this clonotype. The gene calls are TRBV7-9 and TRBJ1-6, with TRBD1 matching over 9 bases. Germline V CDR1 and CDR2: SEHNR, FQNEAQ (reference sequence). Trimming took 4 bases from V and 3 from J; bases not matched to a gene: 10. CDR3 size: 18 residues. The CDR3 spells CASSYGTGPTRYNSPLHF. CDR3 sequence (DNA): TGTGCCAGCAGCTACGGGACAGGGCCAACCCGCTATAATTCACCCCTCCACTTT. Combining the CDR3 with reference TRBV7-9 and TRBJ1-6 gives the whole variable domain DTGVSQNPRHKITKRGQNVTFRCDPISEHNRLYWYRQTLGQGPEFLTYFQNEAQLEKSRLLSDRFSAERPKGSFSTLEIQRTEQGDSAMYLCASSYGTGPTRYNSPLHFGNGTRLTVT.

The V gene is TRBV9, the J gene TRBJ1-2; D might be TRBD1 (5 bases). The CDR3 length is 13 residues. The ends were cut back, 6 bases at V and 2 bases at J, with 11 bases in the middle. Germline CDR1 is SGDLS and CDR2 is YYNGEE. The CDR3: CASKSTANYGYTF. The CDR3 nucleotides are TGTGCCAGCAAGTCGACAGCGAACTATGGCTACACCTTC.

This clonotype was seen ten or more times. The rearrangement links TRBV28 to TRBJ2-3; D assignment may be TRBD1 or TRBD2 (6 bases each). CDR3 size: 14 residues. Germline V gene data show CDR1 as MDHEN and CDR2 as SYDVKM. Trimming removed 3 bases at V and 4 bases at J, with 11 bases between. CDR3 sequence: CASSFEGEADTQYF. The DNA of the CDR3 is TGTGCCAGCAGTTTCGAGGGGGAGGCAGATACGCAGTATTTT. Filled out from reference TRBV28 and TRBJ2-3, the complete variable domain reads DVKVTQSSRYLVKRTGEKVFLECVQDMDHENMFWYRQDPGLGLRLIYFSYDVKMKEKGDIPEGYSVSREKKERFSLILESASTNQTSMYLCASSFEGEADTQYFGPGTRLTVL.

V is TRBV23-1 and J is TRBJ2-3, with TRBD2 as a possible D gene (5 bases). TRBV23-1 carries the ORF label, with uncertain function. The length of the CDR3 is 16 residues. Trimming left V 0 bases short and J 7 bases short, with 17 bases between. Here the CDR3 DNA reads TGCGCCAGCAGTCAATCACGGGGTTCCTCTAGTTATACGCAGTATTTT. Its protein product is CASSQSRGSSSYTQYF.

This clonotype was picked up a small number of times. The chain recombines TRBV4-3 with TRBJ1-6, with D unresolved. Trimming shortened V by 1 base and J by 6 bases, and 7 bases separated the two germline ends. Germline V gene lookup returns CDR1 LGHNA and CDR2 YSLEER. The CDR3 contains 14 residues. The CDR3 DNA reads as TGCGCCAGCAGCCAAGGGACTATTAATTCACCCCTCCACTTT. This translates into CASSQGTINSPLHF.

V usage is TRBV27 and J usage is TRBJ1-1; D is ambiguous. The CDR3 sequence is 17 residues long. V lost 3 bases and J 2 bases, leaving 19 bases between the germline ends. The germline CDR1 and CDR2 sequences are MNHEY and SMNVEV (reference sequence). CDR3 in amino acids: CASSFRPPVGINTEAFF. The CDR3 coding sequence is TGTGCCAGCAGTTTCCGCCCACCTGTGGGAATAAACACTGAAGCTTTCTTT.

This clonotype was recorded once. The chain employs TRBV5-4 and TRBJ2-3; 15 bases line up with TRBD2. The germline V gene encodes CDR1 SGHNT and CDR2 YYREEE (reference sequence). The V gene end was trimmed by 4 bases and the J gene end by 7 bases; junction bases not matched to a gene: 7. The CDR3 is made up of 16 amino acids. The CDR3 region has the DNA TGTGCCAGCAGCCCCCGGACTAGCGGGAGGGTTTATACGCAGTATTTT. It yields the protein CASSPRTSGRVYTQYF.

In its sample, this clonotype was seen a few times. This chain connects TRBV25-1 to TRBJ2-5; the match to TRBD2 covers 10 bases. V was pared by 2 bases and J by 1 base, with 4 bases of the junction left unmatched. Germline V lookup: CDR1 MGHDK, CDR2 SYGVNS. The CDR3 totals 16 residues. The CDR3 loop reads CASSEGLAVPQETQYF. CDR3 bases: TGTGCCAGCAGTGAAGGACTAGCGGTACCCCAAGAGACCCAGTACTTC.

This clonotype has ten or more counts. The chain links TRBV6-1 to TRBJ1-3, with D tentatively TRBD1 (5 bases). The CDR3 covers 15 residues. Germline values: CDR1 MNHNS, CDR2 SASEGT. Trimming took 5 bases from V and 1 from J, leaving 12 bases between them. The DNA of the CDR3 is TGTGCCAGCAGTTCCCAGGGCGATTCTGGAAACACCATATATTTT. Translating it yields CASSSQGDSGNTIYF.

This clonotype was counted ten times or more. This chain links TRBV5-6 with TRBJ2-1; D not resolved. CDR3 length equals 14 residues. With 6 bases removed from V and 4 bases from J, the gap between germline ends came to 14 bases. Germline lookup yields CDR1 SGHDT and CDR2 YYEEEE. The CDR3 reads CASTYGVTYNEQFF. The CDR3 DNA sequence: TGTGCCAGCACCTACGGTGTCACATACAATGAGCAGTTCTTC.

This clonotype came up many times. V usage is TRBV10-3 and J usage is TRBJ2-1, with D perhaps TRBD1 (6 bases). V was trimmed by 5 bases and J by 5 bases, leaving 16 bases between them. The CDR3 covers 15 residues. Germline-derived CDR1 and CDR2 are ENHRY and SYGVKD. The CDR3 DNA sequence: TGTGCCATCAGTACCGCCGGGACAATCGACAATGAGCAGTTCTTC. It specifies CAISTAGTIDNEQFF.

V and J are TRBV19 and TRBJ2-2; D might be TRBD1 (6 bases). Trimming shortened V by 7 bases and J by 10 bases, and 19 bases separated the two germline ends. This CDR3 has 14 amino acids. CDR1 and CDR2 (germline): LNHDA, SQIVND (reference sequence). This chain's CDR3 is CASTTRVGHAELFF. The CDR3 nucleotides are TGTGCCAGTACCACCCGCGTGGGACATGCGGAGCTGTTTTTT.

Many counts were recorded for this clonotype. The rearrangement joins TRBV7-9 to TRBJ2-1; 9 bases fit TRBD2. The CDR3 is made up of 16 amino acids. From germline, CDR1 is SEHNR and CDR2 FQNEAQ (reference sequence). The trim removed 1 base at V and 7 bases at J, leaving 8 bases unmatched. The CDR3 sequence: CASSLGSGSRRNEQFF. In DNA form, the CDR3 reads TGTGCCAGCAGCTTAGGTAGCGGGAGTAGAAGGAATGAGCAGTTCTTC.